These 27 T cell receptor beta chains came from one sample sequenced in a study of cytomegalovirus exposure and HLA in healthy donors. PCR amplification relied on 60 Vbeta primers (plus 13 Jbeta primers). Clones were read by immunoSEQ multiplex PCR, and TCRdb kept only the in-frame ones, dropping some. The data hold roughly 290,000 clones, with 70% to 90% observed a single time. Material for sequencing was PBMCs. Every receptor here comes from a woman aged 18-30 years in good health and CMV-seronegative.

V is TRBV7-9 and J is TRBJ1-3, with no clear D. This CDR3 has 16 amino acids. The germline V and J ends were trimmed by 4 bases and 0 bases, with 13 bases remaining between them. Germline V gene lookup returns CDR1 SEHNR and CDR2 FQNEAQ (reference sequence). This CDR3 is CASSSTTLTSGNTIYF. The CDR3 bases are TGTGCCAGCAGCTCGACGACACTCACCTCTGGAAACACCATATATTTT.

This sequence joins TRBV2 and TRBJ2-5; 11 nucleotides align to TRBD2. CDR1 and CDR2 from the germline V gene are SNHLY and FYNNEI. This CDR3 region has 16 residues. V lost 6 bases, J lost 0 bases, and 6 bases stayed unmatched. The CDR3 sequence: CASRIAGGPYQETQYF. The CDR3 DNA reads TGTGCCAGCAGGATAGCGGGGGGGCCCTACCAAGAGACCCAGTACTTC.

The V and J genes are TRBV7-3 and TRBJ2-7; no definite D call. Looked up from germline, CDR1 is SGHTA and CDR2 is FQGTGA. V was trimmed by 2 bases and J by 0 bases, leaving 11 bases between them. CDR3 length: 15 residues. The CDR3 region has the DNA TGTGCCAGCAGCTTACTCCCAGGCTCCTCCTACGAGCAGTACTTC. It encodes CASSLLPGSSYEQYF.

The genes are TRBV19 and TRBJ1-5, with 7 bases identical to TRBD1. Losses at the gene ends were 10 bases for V and 4 bases for J; bases not matched to a gene: 7. This CDR3 region has 13 residues. The V gene's germline CDR1 is LNHDA and CDR2 SQIVND (reference sequence). DNA for the CDR3: TGTGCCACTCTTGACAGGGTAAATCAGCCCCAGCATTTT. Its translation: CATLDRVNQPQHF.

The gene calls are TRBV5-1 and TRBJ1-1; no clear D gene. The germline V and J ends were trimmed by 2 bases and 0 bases, with 5 bases remaining between them. The germline V gene has CDR1 SGHRS and CDR2 YFSETQ. The CDR3 contains 13 residues. The CDR3 here is CASSLQMNTEAFF. The CDR3 DNA reads as TGCGCCAGCAGCTTACAGATGAACACTGAAGCTTTCTTT.

This chain joins TRBV19 and TRBJ2-3; tentatively, D is TRBD2 (6 bases). V was cut by 5 bases and J by 4 bases, with 13 bases left in between. Looked up from germline, CDR1 is LNHDA and CDR2 is SQIVND (reference sequence). This CDR3 region has 14 residues. The DNA for the CDR3 is TGTGCCAGTAGTCCCCTGGGGGGTTCAGATACGCAGTATTTT. It specifies CASSPLGGSDTQYF.

This rearrangement joins TRBV27 to TRBJ1-2; 7 bases are a match to TRBD1. This CDR3 comprises 16 residues. The V and J ends lost 1 base and 8 bases, in that order; junction bases with no gene match: 13. Germline V gene lookup returns CDR1 MNHEY and CDR2 SMNVEV (reference sequence). In nucleotides, the CDR3 is TGTGCCAGCAGTTTATACACAGGGGTTTCTGAATACGGCTACACCTTC. Translating gives CASSLYTGVSEYGYTF.

This clone was counted a single time. This chain uses TRBV7-2 with TRBJ2-5; D uncertain. The CDR3 extends over 14 amino acids. CDR1 SGHTA and CDR2 FQGNSA come from the germline V gene. Trimming shortened V by 1 base and J by 7 bases, and 13 bases separated the two germline ends. CDR3 sequence reads: CASSLGRRSGTQYF. The CDR3 coding sequence is TGTGCCAGCAGCTTAGGGCGACGGTCGGGGACCCAGTACTTC.

V gene TRBV7-9 combines with J gene TRBJ1-5; 10 bases are a match to TRBD1. The trim removed 4 bases at V and 9 bases at J, leaving 15 bases unmatched. Germline V lookup: CDR1 SEHNR, CDR2 FQNEAQ (reference sequence). The CDR3 has 17 amino acids. The CDR3 DNA follows: TGTGCCAGCAGCTATGACATAGGGACAGGGGTAGGTGGGCCCCAGCATTTT. Translated: CASSYDIGTGVGGPQHF. The full variable domain, completed using reference TRBV7-9 and TRBJ1-5, is DTGVSQNPRHKITKRGQNVTFRCDPISEHNRLYWYRQTLGQGPEFLTYFQNEAQLEKSRLLSDRFSAERPKGSFSTLEIQRTEQGDSAMYLCASSYDIGTGVGGPQHFGDGTRLSIL.

This chain uses TRBV7-8 with TRBJ2-2; the D gene is possibly TRBD1 (5 bases). Germline values: CDR1 SGHVS, CDR2 FQNEAQ. V was pared by 1 base and J by 3 bases, with 15 bases between. The CDR3 is 17 residues long. In nucleotides, the CDR3 is TGTGCCAGCAGCTTAGGATCAAGCAGGGCTGACACCGGGGAGCTGTTTTTT. Residues: CASSLGSSRADTGELFF. The full variable domain, rest sourced from reference TRBV7-8 and TRBJ2-2, is GAGVSQSPRYKVAKRGQDVALRCDPISGHVSLFWYQQALGQGPEFLTYFQNEAQLDKSGLPSDRFFAERPEGSVSTLKIQRTQQEDSAVYLCASSLGSSRADTGELFFGEGSRLTVL.

The chain has TRBV7-2 and TRBJ2-5; D might be TRBD2 (6 bases). V gave up 5 bases and J gave up 0 bases, with 10 bases separating them. The CDR3 length is 14 residues. Germline lookup yields CDR1 SGHTA and CDR2 FQGNSA. The chain's CDR3 is CASSRGLNQETQYF. The DNA for the CDR3 is TGTGCCAGCAGCCGAGGACTAAACCAAGAGACCCAGTACTTC.

The table lists this clone with a count of one. The J gene is TRBJ2-7, the V gene TRBV4-1; possible D gene TRBD2, 5 bases. The ends were cut back, 0 bases at V and 3 bases at J, with 12 bases in the middle. The CDR3 runs to 15 residues. In germline, CDR1 is MGHRA, CDR2 YSYEKL. CDR3 nucleotide sequence: TGCGCCAGCAGCCAAGATCGAGACTATCGCTACGAGCAGTACTTC. Residues: CASSQDRDYRYEQYF.

The chain has TRBV5-1 and TRBJ2-1, with TRBD1 identical over 7 bases. The germline CDR1 and CDR2 sequences are SGHRS and YFSETQ. The V gene end was trimmed by 3 bases and the J gene end by 2 bases; junction bases not matched to a gene: 11. This CDR3 has 17 residues. The CDR3 region is CASSYGTVEGTYNEQFF. The CDR3 DNA is TGCGCCAGCAGCTACGGGACAGTTGAAGGTACCTACAATGAGCAGTTCTTC.

This sequence joins TRBV30 and TRBJ2-1, with 8 bases identical to TRBD2. The J segment lost 5 bases and the V segment lost 2 bases, leaving 5 bases of the junction unmatched. Germline CDR1 reads GTSNPN; CDR2 reads SVGIG (reference sequence). The CDR3 totals 14 residues. CDR3 sequence: CAWSPPGGDNEQFF. DNA for the CDR3: TGTGCCTGGAGTCCCCCGGGGGGGGACAATGAGCAGTTCTTC.

The rearrangement links TRBV29-1 to TRBJ1-1; D gene ambiguous. The germline V and J ends were trimmed by 6 bases and 0 bases, with 11 bases remaining between them. This CDR3 comprises 13 residues. Germline lookup yields CDR1 SQVTM and CDR2 ANQGSEA. As DNA, the CDR3 is TGCAGCGTCAACACAGCTCTGAACACTGAAGCTTTCTTT. Its translation: CSVNTALNTEAFF.

The V gene is TRBV30, the J gene TRBJ1-4; maybe TRBD1 (6 bases). Trimming took 2 bases from V and 7 from J, leaving 14 bases between them. The V gene's germline CDR1 is GTSNPN and CDR2 SVGIG (reference sequence). The CDR3 extends over 14 amino acids. The CDR3 coding sequence is TGTGCCTGGAGTAGGGGGGGGGCAGTTGAAAAACTGTTTTTT. Amino acid sequence: CAWSRGGAVEKLFF.

The J gene is TRBJ2-6, the V gene TRBV14; D is possibly TRBD1 (6 bases). The ends were cut back, 10 bases at V and 0 bases at J, with 22 bases in the middle. This CDR3 has 18 residues. The germline gives CDR1 SGHDN, CDR2 FVKESK. DNA of the CDR3: TGTGCCAACAACCCCTGCGTACAGGGCTCCTCTGGGGCCAACGTCCTGACTTTC. Translation: CANNPCVQGSSGANVLTF.

The J gene is TRBJ1-2, the V gene TRBV30, with D possibly TRBD1 on 6 matching bases. The germline V gene encodes CDR1 GTSNPN and CDR2 SVGIG (reference sequence). The CDR3 covers 10 residues. CDR3: CAQGSYGYTF. The CDR3 region has the DNA TGTGCACAGGGCTCCTATGGCTACACCTTC.

The rearrangement joins TRBV30 to TRBJ1-4; weak D call: TRBD1 (5 bases). The CDR3 runs to 16 residues. The germline gives CDR1 GTSNPN, CDR2 SVGIG (reference sequence). Trimming took 3 bases from V and 3 from J, leaving 17 bases between them. DNA for the CDR3: TGTGCCTGGAGACCTTTCCGACAGAGGTCTAATGAAAAACTGTTTTTT. This encodes CAWRPFRQRSNEKLFF.

This chain uses TRBV2 with TRBJ1-3; D gene unclear. Germline V gives CDR1 SNHLY, CDR2 FYNNEI. There are 14 residues in the CDR3. V was shortened by 6 bases and J by 1 base, with 10 bases between the two germline ends. As DNA, the CDR3 is TGTGCCAGCAGCCCACTTAGTTCTGGAAACACCATATATTTT. Translation gives CASSPLSSGNTIYF.

On this clone itself: One end of the junction fails to match germline, which may point to a read error. Other nucleotide sequences in the sample specify the same CDR3. The chain is built from TRBV7-7 and TRBJ2-2; 9 bases match TRBD2. The germline V gene has CDR1 SSHAT and CDR2 FNYEAQ (reference sequence). This CDR3 has 15 residues. This CDR3 reads CASSRGGALAGELFF. The CDR3 DNA is TGTGCTAGCAGCCGCGGGGGGGCCCTTGCCGGGGAGCTGTTTTTT.

This clone was detected only a few times. CDR3 in DNA: TGCGCCAGCAGCCAAGCATCAGAGGTGGGTCAGCCCCAGCATTTT. This encodes CASSQASEVGQPQHF. This rearrangement joins TRBV4-1 to TRBJ1-5; D gene uncertain. The germline V and J ends were trimmed by 1 base and 6 bases, with 13 bases remaining between them. This CDR3 has 15 amino acids. Germline V gene lookup returns CDR1 MGHRA and CDR2 YSYEKL.

This clone has only one observation. The chain links TRBV27 to TRBJ2-2, with 13 bases lining up with TRBD2. Trimming removed 6 bases from V and 7 bases from J; junction bases left unmatched: 5. The CDR3 loop spans 15 amino acids. CDR1 MNHEY and CDR2 SMNVEV come from the germline V gene (reference sequence). The DNA of the CDR3 is TGTGCCAGCAGCCAAAGACTAGCGGGAGGCGGGGAGCTGTTTTTT. Its translation: CASSQRLAGGGELFF.

V is TRBV11-3 and J is TRBJ2-7; 9 bases are shared with TRBD2. The V segment lost 5 bases and the J segment 6 bases; nucleotides outside the gene matches: 11. The CDR3 contains 15 residues. Germline V gene sequence: CDR1 SGHNT, CDR2 YENEEA. The DNA for the CDR3 is TGTGCCAGCAGCCGCCCTAGCGGGGAGGATCCCGAGCAGTACTTC. Its translation is CASSRPSGEDPEQYF.

This chain connects TRBV6-1 to TRBJ1-2, with D possibly TRBD1 on 5 matching bases. This CDR3 has 13 residues. V was clipped by 4 bases and J by 3 bases, with 9 bases between them. Germline loops: CDR1 MNHNS, CDR2 SASEGT. In DNA form, the CDR3 reads TGTGCCAGCAGTGTCCAGGGTGACTATGGCTACACCTTC. It specifies CASSVQGDYGYTF.

The V and J genes are TRBV27 and TRBJ2-7; 8 bases are shared with TRBD2. Trimming at V came to 6 bases and at J to 12 bases, leaving 19 bases not matched to a gene. There are 15 residues in the CDR3. CDR1 MNHEY and CDR2 SMNVEV come from the germline V gene (reference sequence). CDR3 residues: CASSPSSSGGPSRYF. CDR3 in DNA: TGTGCCAGCAGCCCCTCTAGCAGCGGGGGCCCGAGTCGGTACTTC.

J is TRBJ1-2 and V is TRBV14; 7 nucleotides align to TRBD1. Germline CDR1 and CDR2: SGHDN and FVKESK. The CDR3 consists of 13 residues. Trimming removed 4 bases from V and 3 bases from J; junction bases left unmatched: 2. Written as DNA, the CDR3 is TGTGCCAGCAGCCCGGGGACAGACTATGGCTACACCTTC. Protein product: CASSPGTDYGYTF. Full variable domain (rest looked up from reference TRBV14 and TRBJ1-2): EAGVTQFPSHSVIEKGQTVTLRCDPISGHDNLYWYRRVMGKEIKFLLHFVKESKQDESGMPNNRFLAERTGGTYSTLKVQPAELEDSGVYFCASSPGTDYGYTFGSGTRLTVV.